The 27 T cell receptor beta chains listed next were all sequenced from one sample in a study of response to subunit inactivated influenza vaccine. TCRdb analysed the RT-PCR reads with MiXCR anew, one entry per CDR3 protein. The data show just under 250,000 distinct CDR3 sequences, 12% seen once. Material: non-naive T cells sorted from PBMCs, obtained around 15 days before vaccination. These receptors came from a man aged 50 to 59 who received an inactivated influenza vaccine.

This clonotype has a handful of counts. The chain joins TRBV20-1 to TRBJ2-7; TRBD1 matches at 7 bases. Germline V gene lookup returns CDR1 DFQATT and CDR2 SNEGSKA (reference sequence). V was clipped by 6 bases and J by 2 bases; unmatched bases: 10. The CDR3 has 14 residues. Here the CDR3 DNA reads TGCAGTGCGTCCGGGCGACAGGGTCCCTACGAGCAGTACTTC. This codes for CSASGRQGPYEQYF.

This clonotype was seen more than once but under ten times. The chain is built from TRBV7-8 and TRBJ2-7, with D perhaps matching TRBD1 or TRBD2 (5 bases each). The CDR3 is 13 residues long. The germline V and J ends were trimmed by 4 bases and 9 bases, with 16 bases remaining between them. CDR1 is SGHVS and CDR2 is FQNEAQ in the germline V gene. CDR3 amino acids: CASSSGPPNAQYF. Written as DNA, the CDR3 is TGTGCCAGCAGCTCGGGACCGCCGAATGCGCAGTACTTC.

This clonotype was counted between two and nine times. The rearrangement links TRBV20-1 to TRBJ2-1; possible D gene TRBD1, 5 bases. V dropped 4 bases and J dropped 3 bases, with 19 bases sitting between them. Germline values: CDR1 DFQATT, CDR2 SNEGSKA (reference sequence). The CDR3 totals 16 residues. The CDR3 bases are TGCAGTGCTACTCCTTCGACAGCGAGCGACTACAATGAGCAGTTCTTC. Protein: CSATPSTASDYNEQFF.

This clonotype has only a few counts. J is TRBJ1-1 and V is TRBV6-2 or TRBV6-3, with D unresolved. V was trimmed by 0 bases and J by 2 bases, leaving 13 bases between them. The CDR3 is 16 residues long. CDR1 MNHEY and CDR2 SVGEGT come from the germline V gene. The CDR3 protein is CASSYSTGRPNTEAFF. The CDR3, as DNA: TGTGCCAGCAGTTACTCGACCGGCAGGCCTAACACTGAAGCTTTCTTT.

This clonotype has a count of ten or more. J is TRBJ2-1 and V is TRBV7-2; D tentatively fits TRBD1 or TRBD2 (5 bases each). The CDR3 loop spans 15 amino acids. V was cut by 9 bases and J by 0 bases, with 15 bases left in between. The V gene's germline CDR1 is SGHTA and CDR2 FQGNSA. The CDR3 nucleotides read TGTGCCAGTCGGGACCGACTTAGCTCCTACAATGAGCAGTTCTTC. Translation: CASRDRLSSYNEQFF.

Of note for this clonotype: Sequence at one end of the junction differs from germline and may be a read error. The chain carries TRBV13 and TRBJ2-1; 8 bases line up with TRBD2. The germline V gene has CDR1 PRHDT and CDR2 FYEKMQ (reference sequence). The CDR3 is 19 amino acids. Here the CDR3 DNA reads TGTACCAGCAGCCCAAGGAGGGCTACTAGCGGCGGATCCTACAATGAGCAGTTCTTC. Translating it yields CTSSPRRATSGGSYNEQFF.

V and J are TRBV6-2 or TRBV6-3 and TRBJ2-7; perhaps TRBD2 as D (6 bases). CDR1 is MNHEY, CDR2 SVGEGT, per germline. There are 14 residues in the CDR3. Between the trimmed V and J ends, which lost 2 bases and 5 bases, there was a span of 13 bases. The CDR3 DNA reads TGTGCCAGCAGTTACGCGATACTAGCTAACGAGCAGTACTTC. Protein: CASSYAILANEQYF.

This sequence joins TRBV27 and TRBJ1-4; no reliable D call. V lost 4 bases and J 8 bases, leaving 20 bases between the germline ends. CDR3 length equals 16 residues. The germline gives CDR1 MNHEY, CDR2 SMNVEV (reference sequence). The CDR3 DNA is TGTGCCAGCAGTTCCTACCTAGACGGATCGGGGGAAAAACTGTTTTTT. It encodes CASSSYLDGSGEKLFF. The full variable domain, rest sourced from reference TRBV27 and TRBJ1-4, is EAQVTQNPRYLITVTGKKLTVTCSQNMNHEYMSWYRQDPGLGLRQIYYSMNVEVTDKGDVPEGYKVSRKEKRNFPLILESPSPNQTSLYFCASSSYLDGSGEKLFFGSGTQLSVL.

The genes are TRBV19 and TRBJ1-5; perhaps TRBD1 as D (6 bases). Germline V gene sequence: CDR1 LNHDA, CDR2 SQIVND (reference sequence). The CDR3 covers 15 residues. V lost 4 bases and J 4 bases, leaving 14 bases between the germline ends. CDR3 region: CASSTTGTQNQPQHF. The CDR3 DNA is TGTGCCAGTAGTACGACCGGGACACAGAATCAGCCCCAGCATTTT.

The J gene is TRBJ2-4, the V gene TRBV5-6, with a possible D match to TRBD1 (5 bases). The CDR3 totals 14 residues. Germline CDR1 SGHDT, CDR2 YYEEEE. V shed 4 bases and J shed 0 bases, with 8 bases lying between them. CDR3 region: CASSPRVAKNIQYF. CDR3 coding DNA: TGTGCCAGCAGCCCCAGGGTAGCCAAAAACATTCAGTACTTC. Based on the CDR3 plus reference TRBV5-6 and TRBJ2-4, the full variable domain is DAGVTQSPTHLIKTRGQQVTLRCSPKSGHDTVSWYQQALGQGPQFIFQYYEEEERQRGNFPDRFSGHQFPNYSSELNVNALLLGDSALYLCASSPRVAKNIQYFGAGTRLSVL.

This clonotype was detected a few times. This chain joins TRBV13 and TRBJ1-6; D gene uncertain. V gave up 0 bases and J gave up 7 bases, with 13 bases separating them. Germline V CDR1 and CDR2: PRHDT, FYEKMQ (reference sequence). The CDR3 sequence is 16 residues long. The CDR3 nucleotides read TGTGCCAGCAGCTTAGGCTTCGCAGGCGGGAATTCACCCCTCCACTTT. It translates to CASSLGFAGGNSPLHF.

This clonotype was detected only a few times. The chain employs TRBV12-3 or TRBV12-4 and TRBJ2-1; a weak D match, TRBD1 (6 bases). The CDR3 totals 18 residues. With 7 bases removed from V and 4 bases from J, the gap between germline ends came to 26 bases. The CDR3, as DNA: TGTGCCAGCACTACTGGGCCAGGGGTGGTGCCCCTATACAATGAGCAGTTCTTC. Protein sequence: CASTTGPGVVPLYNEQFF.

This clonotype was seen ten or more times. This chain connects TRBV29-1 to TRBJ2-1; D is uncertain. The CDR3 contains 12 residues. Germline CDR1 SQVTM, CDR2 ANQGSEA. Trimming took off 3 bases at V and 7 bases at J, with 10 bases between the two ends. CDR3 nucleotide sequence: TGCAGCGTTGATCATGGCAGAAATGAGCAGTTCTTC. As protein: CSVDHGRNEQFF.

The chain recombines TRBV15 with TRBJ2-7, with TRBD2 as a possible D gene (6 bases). CDR3 length: 12 residues. Between the trimmed V and J ends, which lost 5 bases and 6 bases, there was a span of 11 bases. Germline V lookup: CDR1 LNHNV, CDR2 YYDKDF (reference sequence). CDR3 in amino acids: CATSVPGGEQYF. The CDR3 bases are TGTGCCACCAGCGTCCCCGGGGGCGAGCAGTACTTC.

This clonotype is labeled as medium-sized. The chain combines TRBV7-8 with TRBJ2-3, with 10 bases identical to TRBD2. The CDR3 totals 17 residues. V shed 0 bases, J shed 2 bases, and the junction held 5 bases outside the gene matches. Germline V gene data show CDR1 as SGHVS and CDR2 as FQNEAQ. The CDR3 bases are TGTGCCAGCAGCTTAGCGTTAGCGGGGGGAAACACAGATACGCAGTATTTT. This encodes CASSLALAGGNTDTQYF. The full variable domain, its missing parts supplied by reference TRBV7-8 and TRBJ2-3, is GAGVSQSPRYKVAKRGQDVALRCDPISGHVSLFWYQQALGQGPEFLTYFQNEAQLDKSGLPSDRFFAERPEGSVSTLKIQRTQQEDSAVYLCASSLALAGGNTDTQYFGPGTRLTVL.

This clonotype was counted only a few times. The gene calls are TRBV20-1 and TRBJ2-7, with TRBD2 matching 12 bases. The J segment lost 7 bases and the V segment lost 0 bases, leaving 13 bases of the junction unmatched. Germline lookup yields CDR1 DFQATT and CDR2 SNEGSKA (reference sequence). This CDR3 is built from 17 residues. CDR3 residues: CSARDLGLAGGSGEQYF. CDR3 nucleotides: TGCAGTGCTAGAGATCTTGGGCTAGCGGGGGGGTCGGGGGAGCAGTACTTC.

The rearrangement joins TRBV7-9 to TRBJ2-1; TRBD2 matches at 11 bases. CDR3 size: 15 residues. Per the germline V gene, CDR1 is SEHNR and CDR2 is FQNEAQ (reference sequence). Trimming at V came to 6 bases and at J to 6 bases, leaving 7 bases not matched to a gene. For the CDR3, the DNA is TGTGCCAGCAGATCAACTAGCGGGAGTAGCAATGAGCAGTTCTTC. Its translation is CASRSTSGSSNEQFF.

This clonotype was seen a handful of times. V usage is TRBV7-9 and J usage is TRBJ1-6; D call uncertain. The CDR3 sequence is 12 residues long. The V and J ends lost 5 bases and 6 bases respectively, with 5 bases between them. Germline CDR1 and CDR2: SEHNR and FQNEAQ (reference sequence). Written as DNA, the CDR3 is TGTGCCAGCAGCCCTAGTAATTCACCCCTCCACTTT. It is translated as CASSPSNSPLHF.

J is TRBJ2-1 and V is TRBV5-1; D might be TRBD2 (5 bases). This CDR3 is built from 14 residues. V was shortened by 0 bases and J by 6 bases, with 10 bases between the two germline ends. Looked up from germline, CDR1 is SGHRS and CDR2 is YFSETQ. The CDR3 nucleotides are TGCGCCAGCAGCTTGGCTAGCTGGGGCAATGAGCAGTTCTTC. This translates into CASSLASWGNEQFF.

V gene TRBV29-1 combines with J gene TRBJ2-7, with D perhaps matching TRBD2 (5 bases). From germline, CDR1 is SQVTM and CDR2 ANQGSEA. The CDR3 loop spans 12 amino acids. The V end was cut by 7 bases, the J end by 3 bases, with 13 bases between. CDR3 nucleotide sequence: TGCAGCGCTAAGGACGGGAACTACGAGCAGTACTTC. Residues: CSAKDGNYEQYF.

This clonotype was recorded a few times. The chain combines TRBV7-2 with TRBJ2-1, with D unresolved. Trimming took off 2 bases at V and 0 bases at J, with 14 bases between the two ends. Germline V gene sequence: CDR1 SGHTA, CDR2 FQGNSA. The CDR3 covers 17 residues. CDR3 nucleotides: TGTGCCAGCAGCTTAAGTTCCAGCGAGACCTCCTACAATGAGCAGTTCTTC. Residues: CASSLSSSETSYNEQFF.

This clonotype was detected many times. The rearrangement joins TRBV6-1 to TRBJ1-2; D gene ambiguous. Germline CDR1 and CDR2: MNHNS and SASEGT. The CDR3 is made up of 13 amino acids. Deletions cut 6 bases from V and 5 bases from J, with 13 bases between. CDR3 protein: CASRLSLEYGYTF. CDR3 DNA sequence: TGTGCCAGCAGACTGTCACTCGAATATGGCTACACCTTC.

This clonotype was counted only a few times. The V call is TRBV6-1, the J call TRBJ2-3, with 9 positions matching TRBD1. This CDR3 has 16 residues. Trimming cost V 4 bases and J 1 base; bases outside gene matches: 6. The germline V gene encodes CDR1 MNHNS and CDR2 SASEGT. CDR3: CASSGSRTGGTDTQYF. Here the CDR3 DNA reads TGTGCCAGCAGTGGCTCCAGGACAGGGGGCACAGATACGCAGTATTTT.

V gene TRBV20-1 combines with J gene TRBJ2-7, with a weak D call TRBD2 (5 bases). Germline V gene lookup returns CDR1 DFQATT and CDR2 SNEGSKA (reference sequence). V shed 4 bases and J shed 4 bases, with 17 bases lying between them. This CDR3 comprises 14 residues. The CDR3 spells CSAIGLSRDYEQYF. In nucleotides, the CDR3 is TGCAGTGCTATAGGACTCTCGCGAGATTACGAGCAGTACTTC.

This clonotype was seen once. The chain couples TRBV12-3 or TRBV12-4 to TRBJ1-5; the D gene is possibly TRBD1 (6 bases). This CDR3 is 14 amino acids long. Trimming shortened V by 2 bases and J by 6 bases, and 11 bases separated the two germline ends. The CDR3 region is CASSLQGFTQPQHF. The CDR3 DNA reads TGTGCCAGCAGTTTACAGGGGTTCACTCAGCCCCAGCATTTT.

This clonotype was observed at least ten times. The rearrangement uses TRBV20-1 and TRBJ2-7, with D possibly matching TRBD1 (6 bases). Trimming took 4 bases from V and 3 from J, leaving 16 bases between them. This CDR3 is 14 amino acids long. Germline V lookup: CDR1 DFQATT, CDR2 SNEGSKA (reference sequence). The CDR3 DNA reads as TGCAGTGCTATAGGACCGGACAGCGACTACGAGCAGTACTTC. It specifies CSAIGPDSDYEQYF.

The genes are TRBV6-5 and TRBJ2-2, with 7 bases aligning to TRBD1. CDR1 and CDR2 (germline): MNHEY, SVGAGI. V lost 2 bases to trimming and J lost 3 bases; unmatched junction nucleotides: 3. This CDR3 comprises 15 residues. DNA for the CDR3: TGTGCCAGCAGTTACGAGACAGGGTACACCGGGGAGCTGTTTTTT. As protein: CASSYETGYTGELFF.